The present entry profiles one T cell receptor beta chain with its context. What it binds is unknown. Tagging with unique molecular identifiers was a feature of the TCR beta cDNA libraries. Using its own MiXCR run on the PCR reads, TCRdb lists one record per CDR3 protein. This sample has approximately 730,000 distinct CDR3 sequences, with 25% to 30% found just once. The data belong to a study of post-analysis software for immune sequencing data. Looking at the study overall: The patients showed relapsing-remitting, secondary progressive and progressive-relapsing multiple sclerosis courses. Regarding the study as a whole: When patients were compared with controls, 5 or 6 TRBV segments were more frequent, TRBV5-6, TRBV5-1 and TRBV20-1 among them. Same-batch preparations were strongly co-clustered by F measure. Compared with controls, patients showed significantly lower normalized Chao1 diversity.

Trimming left V 3 bases short and J 5 bases short, with 11 bases between. This CDR3 is built from 14 residues. Input material: blood. V usage is TRBV12-3 or TRBV12-4 and J usage is TRBJ1-5; weak D call: TRBD1 (6 bases). The sequence was collected from a girl aged 10 to 17 with multiple sclerosis. The CDR3 nucleotides are TGTGCCAGCAGTTTGGCAGGGGTTTATCAGCCCCAGCATTTT. It translates to CASSLAGVYQPQHF.